The 14 T cell receptor beta chains below were found in one sample sequenced in a study of blood T cell repertoires in COVID-19. Assay used: immunoSEQ multiplex PCR; TCRdb lists only in-frame clones, some missing. The repertoire consists of about 370,000 clones, with roughly nine tenths occurring once and the leading ten covering around 0.94%. The sequenced sample consisted of PBMCs or T cells enriched from blood (not recorded which). The source is a woman in her 40s who had been exposed to COVID-19.

The genes are TRBV9 and TRBJ2-7, with D possibly TRBD2 on 5 matching bases. Germline loops: CDR1 SGDLS, CDR2 YYNGEE. This CDR3 has 13 amino acids. Trimming cost V 4 bases and J 5 bases, with 13 bases left between them. Here the CDR3 reads CASSSGGSNEQYF. CDR3 nucleotides: TGTGCCAGCAGCAGTGGCGGGTCCAACGAGCAGTACTTC.

The chain uses TRBV18 and TRBJ1-1, with D unresolved. V was shortened by 6 bases and J by 1 base, with 12 bases between the two germline ends. Germline-derived CDR1 and CDR2 are KGHSH and LQKENI. The CDR3 spans 14 residues. In DNA form, the CDR3 reads TGTGCCAGCTCCGCGGCGACGAAGAACACTGAAGCTTTCTTT. Translation gives CASSAATKNTEAFF.

This chain joins TRBV7-9 and TRBJ1-6, with 10 bases identical to TRBD1. With V trimmed by 3 bases and J by 11 bases, 4 bases remained unmatched. This CDR3 has 14 residues. CDR1 and CDR2 from the germline V gene are SEHNR and FQNEAQ (reference sequence). Here the CDR3 reads CASSLGTGEPPLHF. DNA of the CDR3: TGTGCCAGCAGCTTGGGGACAGGGGAACCACCCCTCCACTTT.

The V and J genes are TRBV24-1 and TRBJ1-2; 11 bases match TRBD1. CDR1 and CDR2 from the germline V gene are KGHDR and SFDVKD. The CDR3 spans 17 residues. V was clipped by 2 bases and J by 6 bases; unmatched bases: 10. Here the CDR3 reads CATSDSGQGARLHGYTF. Written as DNA, the CDR3 is TGTGCCACCAGTGATTCAGGACAGGGGGCAAGGTTACATGGCTACACCTTC.

This clone came up a few times. The chain is built from TRBV6-5 and TRBJ1-4; 11 bases align to TRBD1. CDR3 length equals 14 residues. Germline assignment: CDR1 MNHEY and CDR2 SVGAGI. J gave up 6 bases and V 6 bases, and 3 bases lay outside the gene matches. CDR3 in DNA: TGTGCCAGCAGGAGGACAGGGGGCGATGAAAAACTGTTTTTT. Translating it yields CASRRTGGDEKLFF.

Details on this clone: A junction boundary mismatches the germline segment, possibly from a read error. V is TRBV11-3 and J is TRBJ1-2, with 7 bases identical to TRBD1. The length of the CDR3 is 15 residues. CDR1 is SGHNT, CDR2 YENEEA, per germline. Written as DNA, the CDR3 is TGTGTCAGCAGCCTAGATAGTGACAGGGTACGAGGCTACACCTTC. This encodes CVSSLDSDRVRGYTF.

The CDR3 spells CASSLYVGQNTEAFF. CDR3 nucleotides: TGTGCCAGCAGTTTATACGTGGGACAAAACACTGAAGCTTTCTTT. This chain joins TRBV27 and TRBJ1-1; D might be TRBD1 (6 bases). V lost 1 base, J lost 2 bases, and 11 bases lay in between. Germline lookup yields CDR1 MNHEY and CDR2 SMNVEV (reference sequence). The CDR3 sequence is 15 residues long.

This sequence joins TRBV7-3 and TRBJ2-1; 14 bases line up with TRBD2. This CDR3 spans 16 amino acids. The trim removed 5 bases at V and 5 bases at J, leaving 5 bases unmatched. CDR1 is SGHTA and CDR2 is FQGTGA in the germline V gene. CDR3 region: CASSLQGLAGDNEQFF. The CDR3 DNA reads TGTGCCAGCAGCCTCCAGGGACTAGCGGGGGACAATGAGCAGTTCTTC.

The chain has TRBV5-4 and TRBJ1-1, with TRBD1 matching 11 bases. This CDR3 spans 17 amino acids. The germline V gene has CDR1 SGHNT and CDR2 YYREEE (reference sequence). Germline trimming cut 1 base from V and 2 bases from J; bases unmatched to any gene: 7. DNA for the CDR3: TGTGCCAGCAGCTTGTACCGGACAGGGGGCTTCAACACTGAAGCTTTCTTT. Its protein product is CASSLYRTGGFNTEAFF.

V is TRBV27 and J is TRBJ1-1; 7 nucleotides agree with TRBD1. The V and J ends lost 4 bases and 2 bases, in that order; junction bases with no gene match: 10. The CDR3 length is 16 residues. CDR1 and CDR2 (germline): MNHEY, SMNVEV (reference sequence). The CDR3 protein is CASSYGDSSRNTEAFF. Written as DNA, the CDR3 is TGTGCCAGCAGTTATGGGGACAGTAGCAGAAACACTGAAGCTTTCTTT.

V is TRBV3-1 (or the pseudogene TRBV3-2) and J is TRBJ1-2, with a possible D match to TRBD1 (5 bases). Per the germline V gene, CDR1 is LGHDT and CDR2 is YNNKEL (reference sequence). V was clipped by 1 base and J by 6 bases, with 18 bases between them. The CDR3 length is 16 residues. Here the CDR3 DNA reads TGTGCCAGCAGCCAAGTAGTCGGCGGGGGATGGGATGGCTACACCTTC. Amino acids: CASSQVVGGGWDGYTF.

CDR3: CASSRDLNYGYTF. CDR3 sequence (DNA): TGTGCCAGCAGCAGGGATTTGAACTATGGCTACACCTTC. The chain combines TRBV12-3 or TRBV12-4 with TRBJ1-2; the D gene is possibly TRBD1 (5 bases). V was cut by 6 bases and J by 2 bases, with 10 bases left in between. There are 13 residues in the CDR3.

V is TRBV19 and J is TRBJ2-1; 7 positions agree with TRBD2. Per germline, CDR1 LNHDA and CDR2 SQIVND (reference sequence). J lost 15 bases, V lost 5 bases, and 7 bases had no gene match. This CDR3 spans 11 amino acids. Written as DNA, the CDR3 is TGTGCCAGTAGTGCGCAGCGGGGCCTGTTCTTC. The encoded protein is CASSAQRGLFF.

The V gene is TRBV14, the J gene TRBJ1-1, with unresolved D. V lost 0 bases and J lost 1, with 12 bases in between. This CDR3 comprises 16 residues. Germline V CDR1 and CDR2: SGHDN, FVKESK. The CDR3: CASSQDRPWRNTEAFF. The CDR3 nucleotides are TGTGCCAGCAGCCAAGACAGGCCCTGGCGGAACACTGAAGCTTTCTTT.